This TCR beta chain originates from a study of cytomegalovirus exposure and HLA in healthy donors. Whole-study findings and limits: It was reported that the classifier diagnosed cytomegalovirus status with high specificity and sensitivity in both the original and validation cohorts. The listing of 150 or so TCR beta chains classed them as cytomegalovirus-associated.

Worth noting for this clone: Its antigen is not identified.

Profiling relied on immunoSEQ multiplex PCR, and the TCRdb table lists in-frame clones only, not all of them. The repertoire holds 100,000 to 130,000 clones, with nearly 97% as singletons. This CDR3 is built from 14 residues. The germline CDR1 and CDR2 sequences are SGHAT and FQNNGV. Deletions cut 5 bases from V and 4 bases from J, with 9 bases between. The clonotype was recovered from a woman aged 18-29 years in good health and CMV-seronegative. The sequenced material came from PBMCs. This chain connects TRBV11-2 to TRBJ1-6; D unclear. The CDR3 reads CASSRSRYNSPLHF. The CDR3 DNA reads TGTGCCAGCAGCCGAAGCCGGTATAATTCACCCCTCCACTTT.